Below, one TCR beta chain is given with its context. Original processing notes: From reference gene primer amplification, estimates of nucleated cell counts were derived. The assay was immunoSEQ multiplex PCR, and TCRdb's table has in-frame clones only and misses some. V, J and clone size are taken as reported in that table, and D and trimming were inferred from the DNA itself. The data hold roughly 250,000 clones, with around four fifths observed a single time. These data originate in a study of blood T cell repertoires in COVID-19. V dropped 6 bases and J dropped 5; count of bases not matched to a gene: 9. This CDR3 contains 14 residues. From germline, CDR1 is SGHRS and CDR2 YFSETQ.

The sequenced material came from peripheral blood. The rearrangement links TRBV5-1 to TRBJ1-1; TRBD1 aligns across 8 bases. The origin of this receptor is a woman in her fifties or sixties with active or convalescent COVID-19. The CDR3 loop is CASTLTGEGTEAFF. CDR3 nucleotides: TGCGCCAGCACACTGACAGGGGAAGGGACTGAAGCTTTCTTT.